The rows below give T cell receptor beta chains drawn from one sample of a study of T-cell memory formation after mild COVID-19. MiXCR was run by TCRdb on the 5' RACE reads, yielding one entry per CDR3 protein. This table has about 170,000 distinct CDR3 sequences, 13% appearing once. The sample comprised PBMCs or a T cell subset sorted from them (not recorded which). The source is a man younger than 30 who had mild COVID-19 (a few samples of this study predate the infection). Cell type and time point are not known. Each CDR3 is given with its conserved first and last residue. A D gene is named only where the DNA matches it firmly. Clone sizes are given selectively: once, few, many, or a class where the clone is expanded.

V gene	J gene	CDR3 length	clone size	D gene	CDR3 DNA	CDR3 protein
TRBV20-1	TRBJ2-5	14	few	TRBD2	TGCAGTGCCACGAGGACTAGCGGGCCAGAGACCCAGTACTTC	CSATRTSGPETQYF
TRBV12-3/TRBV12-4	TRBJ1-6	14	few	-	TGTGCCAGCAGTTTACGGCAGGGCCATTCACCCCTCCACTTT	CASSLRQGHSPLHF
TRBV7-2	TRBJ2-3	14	few	-	TGTGCCAGCAGCTACAGGGTTAGCACAGATACGCAGTATTTT	CASSYRVSTDTQYF
TRBV7-9	TRBJ2-1	15	few	-	TGTGCCAGCAGCTTACGCTTGAGCTCCTACAATGAGCAGTTCTTC	CASSLRLSSYNEQFF
TRBV7-9	TRBJ2-2	14	few	TRBD1	TGTGCCAGCAGCTTTACAGGGGTAACCGGGGAGCTGTTTTTT	CASSFTGVTGELFF
TRBV18	TRBJ1-2	18	few	TRBD1	TGTGCCAGCTCGCCCGGGACAGGGAGATTTCAAGCTAACTATGGCTACACCTTC	CASSPGTGRFQANYGYTF
TRBV20-1	TRBJ2-1	14	many	TRBD2	TGCAGTGCTAGACCGGGGGGACTAGCGGAAAAGCAGTTCTTC	CSARPGGLAEKQFF
TRBV5-1	TRBJ1-6	14	many	-	TGCGCCAGCAGCTTGGGGATTGATAATTCACCCCTCCACTTT	CASSLGIDNSPLHF
TRBV4-1	TRBJ1-4	14	few	TRBD1	TGCGCCAGCAGCCAAACAGGGGTCAATGAAAAACTGTTTTTT	CASSQTGVNEKLFF
TRBV7-2	TRBJ2-4	15	many	-	TGTGCCAGCAGTTACCAGCCCTTAGCCAAAAACATTCAGTACTTC	CASSYQPLAKNIQYF
TRBV6-1	TRBJ2-2	18	-	TRBD2	TGTGCCAGCAGTGAATTCTCGACTAGCGTGAGCAGCACCGGGGAGCTGTTTTTT	CASSEFSTSVSSTGELFF